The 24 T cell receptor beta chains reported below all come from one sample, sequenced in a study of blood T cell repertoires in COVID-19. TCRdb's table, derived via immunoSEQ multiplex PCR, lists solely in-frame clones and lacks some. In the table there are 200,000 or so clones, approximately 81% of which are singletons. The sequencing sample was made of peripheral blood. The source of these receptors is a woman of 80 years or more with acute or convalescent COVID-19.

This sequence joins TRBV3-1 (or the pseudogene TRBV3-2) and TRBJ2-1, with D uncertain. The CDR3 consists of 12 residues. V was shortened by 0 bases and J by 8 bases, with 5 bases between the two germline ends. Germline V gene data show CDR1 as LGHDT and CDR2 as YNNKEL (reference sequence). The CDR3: CASSQENYEQFF. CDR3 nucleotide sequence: TGTGCCAGCAGCCAAGAAAACTATGAGCAGTTCTTC.

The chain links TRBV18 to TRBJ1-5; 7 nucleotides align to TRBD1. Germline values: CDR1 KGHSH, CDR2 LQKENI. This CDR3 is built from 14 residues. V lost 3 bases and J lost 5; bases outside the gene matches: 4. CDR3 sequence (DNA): TGTGCCAGCTCACCCGGACAGGCCCATCAGCCCCAGCATTTT. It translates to CASSPGQAHQPQHF.

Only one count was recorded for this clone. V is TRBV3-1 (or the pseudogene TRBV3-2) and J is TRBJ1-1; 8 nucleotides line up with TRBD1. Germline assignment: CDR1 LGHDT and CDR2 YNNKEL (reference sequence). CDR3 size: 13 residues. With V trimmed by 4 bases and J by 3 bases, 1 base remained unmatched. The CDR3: CASSLDRDTEAFF. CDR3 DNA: TGTGCCAGCAGCCTGGACAGGGACACTGAAGCTTTCTTT.

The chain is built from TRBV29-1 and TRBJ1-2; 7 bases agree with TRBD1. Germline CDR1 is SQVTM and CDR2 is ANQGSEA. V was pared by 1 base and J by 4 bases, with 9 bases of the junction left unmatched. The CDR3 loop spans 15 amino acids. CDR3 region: CSVEGSPGGIYGYTF. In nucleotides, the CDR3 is TGCAGCGTTGAAGGATCTCCAGGGGGGATCTATGGCTACACCTTC.

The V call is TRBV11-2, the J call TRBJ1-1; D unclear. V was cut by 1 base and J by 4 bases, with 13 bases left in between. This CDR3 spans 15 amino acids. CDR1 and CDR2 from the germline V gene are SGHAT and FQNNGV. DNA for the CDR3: TGTGCCAGCAGCTTAGTGCAAGCCCGAAGCACTGAAGCTTTCTTT. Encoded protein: CASSLVQARSTEAFF. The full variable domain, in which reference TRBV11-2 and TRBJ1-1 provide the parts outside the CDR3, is EAGVAQSPRYKIIEKRQSVAFWCNPISGHATLYWYQQILGQGPKLLIQFQNNGVVDDSQLPKDRFSAERLKGVDSTLKIQPAKLEDSAVYLCASSLVQARSTEAFFGQGTRLTVV.

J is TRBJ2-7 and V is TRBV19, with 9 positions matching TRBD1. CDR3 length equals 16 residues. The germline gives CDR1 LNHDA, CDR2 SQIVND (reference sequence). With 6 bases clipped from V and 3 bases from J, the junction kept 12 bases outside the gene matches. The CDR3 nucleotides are TGTGCCAGTAGCGACCCGGGACAGGGCCGAGACTACGAGCAGTACTTC. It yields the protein CASSDPGQGRDYEQYF. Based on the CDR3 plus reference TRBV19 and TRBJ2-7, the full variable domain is DGGITQSPKYLFRKEGQNVTLSCEQNLNHDAMYWYRQDPGQGLRLIYYSQIVNDFQKGDIAEGYSVSREKKESFPLTVTSAQKNPTAFYLCASSDPGQGRDYEQYFGPGTRLTVT.

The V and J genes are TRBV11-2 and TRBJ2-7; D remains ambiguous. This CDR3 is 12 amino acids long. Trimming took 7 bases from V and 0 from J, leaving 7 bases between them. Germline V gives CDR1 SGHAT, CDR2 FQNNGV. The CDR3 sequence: CASTLSSYEQYF. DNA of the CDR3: TGTGCCAGCACCCTAAGCTCCTACGAGCAGTACTTC.

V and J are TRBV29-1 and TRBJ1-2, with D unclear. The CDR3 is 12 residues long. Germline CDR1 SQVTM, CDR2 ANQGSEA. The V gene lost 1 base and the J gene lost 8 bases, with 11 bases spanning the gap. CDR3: CSVEGTERGYTF. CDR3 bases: TGCAGCGTTGAAGGAACAGAGCGGGGCTACACCTTC.

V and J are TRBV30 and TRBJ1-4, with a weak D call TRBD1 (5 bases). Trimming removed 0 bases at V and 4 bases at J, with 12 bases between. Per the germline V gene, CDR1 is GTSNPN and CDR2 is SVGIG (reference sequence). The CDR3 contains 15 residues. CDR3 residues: CAWSVLDRHNEKLFF. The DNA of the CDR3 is TGTGCCTGGAGTGTGTTAGACAGACATAATGAAAAACTGTTTTTT.

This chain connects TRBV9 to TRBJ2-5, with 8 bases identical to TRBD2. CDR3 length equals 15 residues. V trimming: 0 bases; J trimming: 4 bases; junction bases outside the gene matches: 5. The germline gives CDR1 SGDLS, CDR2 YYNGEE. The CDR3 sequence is CASSVAGGLGETQYF. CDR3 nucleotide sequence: TGTGCCAGCAGCGTAGCGGGGGGGCTGGGAGAGACCCAGTACTTC. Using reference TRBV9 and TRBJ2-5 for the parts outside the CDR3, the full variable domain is DSGVTQTPKHLITATGQRVTLRCSPRSGDLSVYWYQQSLDQGLQFLIQYYNGEERAKGNILERFSAQQFPDLHSELNLSSLELGDSALYFCASSVAGGLGETQYFGPGTRLLVL.

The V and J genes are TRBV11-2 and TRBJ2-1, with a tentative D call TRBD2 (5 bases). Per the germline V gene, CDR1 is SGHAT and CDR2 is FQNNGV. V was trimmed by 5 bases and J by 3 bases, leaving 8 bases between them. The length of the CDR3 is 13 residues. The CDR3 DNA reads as TGTGCCAGCAGCCCGGACTTCTACAATGAGCAGTTCTTC. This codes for CASSPDFYNEQFF.

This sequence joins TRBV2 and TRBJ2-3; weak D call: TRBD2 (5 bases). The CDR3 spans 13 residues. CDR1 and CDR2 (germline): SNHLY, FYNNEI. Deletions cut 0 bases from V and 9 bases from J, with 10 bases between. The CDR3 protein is CASSEAGGLTQYF. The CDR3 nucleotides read TGTGCCAGCAGTGAAGCCGGCGGACTGACGCAGTATTTT.

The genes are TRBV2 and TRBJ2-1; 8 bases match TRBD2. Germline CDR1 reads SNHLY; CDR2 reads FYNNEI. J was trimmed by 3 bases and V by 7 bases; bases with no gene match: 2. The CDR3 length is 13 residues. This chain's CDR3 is CASISGDYNEQFF. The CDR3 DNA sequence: TGTGCCAGCATTAGCGGGGACTACAATGAGCAGTTCTTC.

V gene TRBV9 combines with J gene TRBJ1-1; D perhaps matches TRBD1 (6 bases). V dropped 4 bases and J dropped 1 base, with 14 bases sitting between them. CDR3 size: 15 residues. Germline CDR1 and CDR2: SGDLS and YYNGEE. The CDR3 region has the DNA TGTGCCAGCAGCCAAACAGGGACGGGGAACACTGAAGCTTTCTTT. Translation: CASSQTGTGNTEAFF.

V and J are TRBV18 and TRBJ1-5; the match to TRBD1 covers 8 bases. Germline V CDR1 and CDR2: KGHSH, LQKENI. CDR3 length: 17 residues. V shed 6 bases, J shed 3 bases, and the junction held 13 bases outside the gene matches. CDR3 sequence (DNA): TGTGCCAGCTCCCCGGGACAGGCCTCTGTAGACAATCAGCCCCAGCATTTT. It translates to CASSPGQASVDNQPQHF. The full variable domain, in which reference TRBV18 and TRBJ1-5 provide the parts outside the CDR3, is NAGVMQNPRHLVRRRGQEARLRCSPMKGHSHVYWYRQLPEEGLKFMVYLQKENIIDESGMPKERFSAEFPKEGPSILRIQQVVRGDSAAYFCASSPGQASVDNQPQHFGDGTRLSIL.

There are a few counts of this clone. The CDR3 nucleotides read TGCGCCAGCAGTGAGAGACTAGCGGGGGCAGCACAGACTACGCAGTATTTT. It yields the protein CASSERLAGAAQTTQYF. The V gene is TRBV10-2, the J gene TRBJ2-3, with 12 positions matching TRBD2. There are 17 residues in the CDR3. V lost 2 bases, J lost 8 bases, and 11 bases stayed unmatched. Germline CDR1 is WSHSY and CDR2 is SAAADI.

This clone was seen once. The CDR3 is CASSPGGTYNEQFF. The CDR3 bases are TGTGCCAGCTCACCAGGAGGAACCTACAATGAGCAGTTCTTC. The chain uses TRBV18 and TRBJ2-1; D is perhaps TRBD2 (5 bases). Trimming pared 2 bases from V and 2 bases from J, leaving 7 bases between. The CDR3 consists of 14 residues. Germline assignment: CDR1 KGHSH and CDR2 LQKENI.

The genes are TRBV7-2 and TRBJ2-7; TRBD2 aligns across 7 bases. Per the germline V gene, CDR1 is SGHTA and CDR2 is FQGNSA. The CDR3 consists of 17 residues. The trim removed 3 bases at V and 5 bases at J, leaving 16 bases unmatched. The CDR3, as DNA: TGTGCCAGCAGCTTCGCCAACTGGGCGAGCCGGGGGGACGAGCAGTACTTC. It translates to CASSFANWASRGDEQYF.

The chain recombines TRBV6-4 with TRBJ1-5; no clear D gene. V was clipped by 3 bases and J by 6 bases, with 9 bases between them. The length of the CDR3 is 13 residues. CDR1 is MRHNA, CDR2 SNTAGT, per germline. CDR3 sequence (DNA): TGTGCCAGCAGTGATGAGACGGGTCAGCCCCAGCATTTT. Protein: CASSDETGQPQHF.

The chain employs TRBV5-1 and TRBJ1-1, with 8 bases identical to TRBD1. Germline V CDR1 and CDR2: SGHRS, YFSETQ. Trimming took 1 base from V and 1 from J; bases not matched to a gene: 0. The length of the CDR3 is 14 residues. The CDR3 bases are TGCGCCAGCAGCTTGACAGGGGGGAACACTGAAGCTTTCTTT. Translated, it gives CASSLTGGNTEAFF.

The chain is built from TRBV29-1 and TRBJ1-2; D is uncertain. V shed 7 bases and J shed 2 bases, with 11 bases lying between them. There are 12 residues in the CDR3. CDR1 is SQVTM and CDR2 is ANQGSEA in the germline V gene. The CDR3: CSAEAANYGYTF. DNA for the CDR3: TGCAGCGCTGAGGCAGCGAACTATGGCTACACCTTC. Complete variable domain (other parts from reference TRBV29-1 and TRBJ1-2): SAVISQKPSRDICQRGTSLTIQCQVDSQVTMMFWYRQQPGQSLTLIATANQGSEATYESGFVIDKFPISRPNLTFSTLTVSNMSPEDSSIYLCSAEAANYGYTFGSGTRLTVV.

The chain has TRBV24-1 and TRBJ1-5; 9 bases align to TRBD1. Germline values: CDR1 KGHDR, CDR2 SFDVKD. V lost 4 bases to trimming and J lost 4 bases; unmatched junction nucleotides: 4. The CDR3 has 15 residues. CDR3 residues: CATSDRGQGNQPQHF. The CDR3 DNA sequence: TGTGCCACCAGTGACCGTGGACAGGGGAATCAGCCCCAGCATTTT.

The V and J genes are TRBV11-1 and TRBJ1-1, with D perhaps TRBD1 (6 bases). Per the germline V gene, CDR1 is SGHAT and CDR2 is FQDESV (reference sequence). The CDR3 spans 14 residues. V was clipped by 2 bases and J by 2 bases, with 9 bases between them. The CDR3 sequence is CASSLQGLNTEAFF. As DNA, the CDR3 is TGTGCCAGCAGCTTACAGGGGCTTAACACTGAAGCTTTCTTT. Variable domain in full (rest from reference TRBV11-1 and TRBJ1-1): EAEVAQSPRYKITEKSQAVAFWCDPISGHATLYWYRQILGQGPELLVQFQDESVVDDSQLPKDRFSAERLKGVDSTLKIQPAELGDSAMYLCASSLQGLNTEAFFGQGTRLTVV.

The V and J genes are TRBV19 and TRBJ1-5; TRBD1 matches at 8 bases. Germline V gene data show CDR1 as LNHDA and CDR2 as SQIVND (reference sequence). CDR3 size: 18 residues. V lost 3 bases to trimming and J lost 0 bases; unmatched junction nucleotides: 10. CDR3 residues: CASSIQGALVSSNQPQHF. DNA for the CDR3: TGTGCCAGTAGTATCCAGGGGGCTCTAGTTAGTAGCAATCAGCCCCAGCATTTT. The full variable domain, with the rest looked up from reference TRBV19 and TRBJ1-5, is DGGITQSPKYLFRKEGQNVTLSCEQNLNHDAMYWYRQDPGQGLRLIYYSQIVNDFQKGDIAEGYSVSREKKESFPLTVTSAQKNPTAFYLCASSIQGALVSSNQPQHFGDGTRLSIL.